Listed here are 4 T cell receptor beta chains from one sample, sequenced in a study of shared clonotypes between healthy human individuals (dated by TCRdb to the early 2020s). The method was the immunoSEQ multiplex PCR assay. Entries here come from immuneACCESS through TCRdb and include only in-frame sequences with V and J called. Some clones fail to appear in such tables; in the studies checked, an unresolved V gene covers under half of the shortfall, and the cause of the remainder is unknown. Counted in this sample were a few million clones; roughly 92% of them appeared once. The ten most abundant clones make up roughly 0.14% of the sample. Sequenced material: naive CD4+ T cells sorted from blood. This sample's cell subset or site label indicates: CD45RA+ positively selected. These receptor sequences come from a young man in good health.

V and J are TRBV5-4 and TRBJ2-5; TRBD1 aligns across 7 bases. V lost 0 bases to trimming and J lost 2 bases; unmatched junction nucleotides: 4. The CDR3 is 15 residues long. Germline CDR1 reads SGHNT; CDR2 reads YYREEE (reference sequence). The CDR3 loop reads CASSLGRGQQETQYF. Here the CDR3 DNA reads TGTGCCAGCAGCTTGGGAAGGGGGCAGCAAGAGACCCAGTACTTC.

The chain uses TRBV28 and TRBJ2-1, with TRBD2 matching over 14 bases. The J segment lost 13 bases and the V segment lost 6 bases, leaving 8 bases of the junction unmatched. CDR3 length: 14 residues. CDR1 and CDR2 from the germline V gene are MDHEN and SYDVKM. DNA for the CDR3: TGTGCCAGCAGCACCGGGACTAGCGGGAGAATACAGTTCTTC. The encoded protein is CASSTGTSGRIQFF. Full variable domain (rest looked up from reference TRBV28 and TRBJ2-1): DVKVTQSSRYLVKRTGEKVFLECVQDMDHENMFWYRQDPGLGLRLIYFSYDVKMKEKGDIPEGYSVSREKKERFSLILESASTNQTSMYLCASSTGTSGRIQFFGPGTRLTVL.

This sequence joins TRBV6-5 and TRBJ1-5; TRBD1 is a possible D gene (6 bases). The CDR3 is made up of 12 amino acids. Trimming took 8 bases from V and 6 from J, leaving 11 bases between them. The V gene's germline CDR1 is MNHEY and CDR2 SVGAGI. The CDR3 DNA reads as TGTGCCAGCCCTACAGGGTCTCAGCCCCAGCATTTT. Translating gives CASPTGSQPQHF.

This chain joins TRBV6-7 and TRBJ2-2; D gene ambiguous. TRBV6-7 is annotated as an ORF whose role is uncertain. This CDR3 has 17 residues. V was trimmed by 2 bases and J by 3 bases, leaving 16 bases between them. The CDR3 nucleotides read TGTGCCAGCAGTTACCCGGCAGAGCCGCGAGACACCGGGGAGCTGTTTTTT. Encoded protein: CASSYPAEPRDTGELFF.